This T cell receptor (beta chain) came from a study of T cell clones after liver transplantation. This clone has just one count. CDR3 length equals 15 residues. V dropped 0 bases and J dropped 5; count of bases not matched to a gene: 1. The germline gives CDR1 MNHEY, CDR2 SMNVEV (reference sequence). TCRdb's table, derived via immunoSEQ multiplex PCR, lists solely in-frame clones and lacks some. The table includes over 90,000 clones, around 84% detected once. The chain employs TRBV27 and TRBJ1-5; 10 positions agree with TRBD1. The sequence came from a human patient who received a liver transplant. The T cells may partly be graft donor cells. This specimen was CD4+ T cells from blood, taken approximately 50 months after liver transplant. The CDR3 DNA follows: TGTGCCAGCAGTTTATCGGGACAGGGGTATCAGCCCCAGCATTTT. This gives the protein CASSLSGQGYQPQHF.